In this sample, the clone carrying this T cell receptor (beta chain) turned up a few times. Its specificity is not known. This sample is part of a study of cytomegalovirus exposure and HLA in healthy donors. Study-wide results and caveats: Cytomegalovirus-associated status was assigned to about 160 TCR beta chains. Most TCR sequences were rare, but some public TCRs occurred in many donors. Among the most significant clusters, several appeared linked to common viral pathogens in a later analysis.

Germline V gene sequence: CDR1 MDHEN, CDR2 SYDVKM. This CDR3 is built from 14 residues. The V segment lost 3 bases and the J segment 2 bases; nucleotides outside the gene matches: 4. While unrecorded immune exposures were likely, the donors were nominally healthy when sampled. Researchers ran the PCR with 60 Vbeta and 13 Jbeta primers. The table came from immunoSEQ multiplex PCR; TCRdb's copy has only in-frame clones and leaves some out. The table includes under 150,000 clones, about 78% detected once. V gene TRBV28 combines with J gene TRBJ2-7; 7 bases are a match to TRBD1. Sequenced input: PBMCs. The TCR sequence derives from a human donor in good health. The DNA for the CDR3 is TGTGCCAGCAGTTTCGACAGGGTGACCTACGAGCAGTACTTC. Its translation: CASSFDRVTYEQYF.